A selection of T cell receptor beta chains follows, all from one sample in a study of CD8 T cells in Susac syndrome. TCRdb reprocessed the immunoSEQ multiplex PCR reads via MiXCR and lists one record per CDR3 protein. The sample records around 150,000 distinct CDR3 sequences, roughly 94% being singletons. Source material: CD4+ T cells from PBMCs. These receptors were collected from a human donor with multiple sclerosis. CDR3s include the opening cysteine and the closing phenylalanine or tryptophan. D genes are given only for firm matches. The size entry is marked missing in some rows and otherwise reads once, few, many or a size class.

>TRBJ2-1|TRBD2|-|TRBV5-1
TGCGCCAGCGAGCAGGGCCTGACTAGCGGGCCCTCCAATGAGCAGTTCTTC
CASEQGLTSGPSNEQFF
>TRBJ2-2|TRBD2|-|TRBV7-2
TGTGCCAGCATCCCCGGGGGGACTAGCGGGATCGGCGGGGAGCTGTTTTTT
CASIPGGTSGIGGELFF
>TRBJ1-1|TRBD1|-|TRBV10-1
TGCGCCAGCAGCTTAAACAGGGGCGAAGCTTTCTTT
CASSLNRGEAFF
>TRBJ1-2|TRBD1|-|TRBV19
TGTGCCACTAGACGGGACAGGGATGATTGGGGAGGCTACACCTTC
CATRRDRDDWGGYTF
>TRBJ1-5|TRBD1|once|TRBV3-1
TGTGCCAGCAGCCGCGGGACAGTTAGCAATCAGCCCCAGCATTTT
CASSRGTVSNQPQHF
>TRBJ1-3|-|once|TRBV25-1
TGTGCCAGCAGACACAGTGGAGGAAACACCATATATTTT
CASRHSGGNTIYF
>TRBJ1-2|-|-|TRBV27
TGTGCCAGCAGTCCCTCCGAAGGCTATGGCTACACCTTC
CASSPSEGYGYTF
>TRBJ2-3|-|once|TRBV7-9
TGTGCCAGCAGCTCGTCGGAGTCCTGGGGGCCGTACACAGATACGCAGTATTTT
CASSSSESWGPYTDTQYF
>TRBJ2-7|-|-|TRBV29-1
TGCAGCGCCAGGACAGACACCTACGAGCAGTACTTC
CSARTDTYEQYF
>TRBJ1-2|-|-|TRBV5-6
TGTGCCAGCAGCTACTGGATGGGTCCGATTAACTATGGCTACACCTTC
CASSYWMGPINYGYTF
>TRBJ1-1|-|-|TRBV7-9
TGTGCCAGCAGCTTACAAGGGATGGGTACTGAAGCTTTCTTT
CASSLQGMGTEAFF
>TRBJ2-3|TRBD2|-|TRBV19
TGTGCCAGTAGTGGCGGGAGGGCCACAGATACGCAGTATTTT
CASSGGRATDTQYF
>TRBJ1-5|-|-|TRBV4-1
TGCGCCAGCAGCCAAGAGAGGGACCAGCCCCAGCATTTT
CASSQERDQPQHF
>TRBJ1-1|TRBD1|-|TRBV6-5
TGTGCCAGCAGCTTTCAACAGGGGGCTGAAGCTTTCTTT
CASSFQQGAEAFF
>TRBJ1-2|-|-|TRBV6-1
TGTGCCAGCAGTGAAGCGCAGGCCAGCTTCTATGGCTACACCTTC
CASSEAQASFYGYTF
>TRBJ2-2|-|-|TRBV18
TGTGCCAGCTCACCAGGACGCGAGAACGGAGGGCTGTTTTTT
CASSPGRENGGLFF
>TRBJ2-7|-|-|TRBV10-3
TGTGCCATCAGTCTCCAGCCGGGCGAGCAGTACTTC
CAISLQPGEQYF
>TRBJ1-3|-|-|TRBV3-1
TGTGCCAGCAGCCAAGATTCGTCAGCCTCTGGAAACACCATATATTTT
CASSQDSSASGNTIYF
>TRBJ1-2|-|-|TRBV19
TGTGCCAGTAGTACCCGGGACCACTATGGCTACACCTTC
CASSTRDHYGYTF
>TRBJ2-7|-|once|TRBV6-6
TGTGCCAGCAGTAATGGGGCGGAAGTAGGCGAGCAGTACTTC
CASSNGAEVGEQYF
>TRBJ2-5|-|-|TRBV28
TGTGCCAGCAGCGAAGGGGTGTACCAAGAGACCCAGTACTTC
CASSEGVYQETQYF
>TRBJ2-4|TRBD2|-|TRBV20-1
TGCAGTGCTAGAGATGCGGGAGGAGGAAACATTCAGTACTTC
CSARDAGGGNIQYF
>TRBJ2-7|-|-|TRBV2
TGTGCCAGCATGACACTCCGCTACGAGCAGTACTTC
CASMTLRYEQYF
>TRBJ2-1|TRBD2|-|TRBV15
TGTGCCACCAGCAGAGATCGTTTTGGGGAGGGGAGGCATGAGCAGTTCTTC
CATSRDRFGEGRHEQFF
>TRBJ1-2|-|-|TRBV30
TGTGCCTGGAGAGTCATTGGGGCGGACTATGGCTACACCTTC
CAWRVIGADYGYTF
>TRBJ2-5|-|-|TRBV24-1
TGTGCCACCAGTGATTCGGCAGGTACAAACACGTACCAAGAGACCCAGTACTTC
CATSDSAGTNTYQETQYF
>TRBJ2-5|TRBD1|-|TRBV29-1
TGCAGCGGAACAGGGGGCGGAGAGACCCAGTACTTC
CSGTGGGETQYF
>TRBJ1-1|-|-|TRBV7-8
TGTGCCAGCAGCTTGAGTACAATTGGCACTGAAGCTTTCTTT
CASSLSTIGTEAFF
>TRBJ1-4|-|few|TRBV3-1
TGTGCCAGCAGCCAAGGGGCACCAGAAAAACTGTTTTTT
CASSQGAPEKLFF
>TRBJ2-7|-|-|TRBV20-1
TGCAGTGCTAGACACGGTTTAGAGTACTTC
CSARHGLEYF
>TRBJ1-1|-|-|TRBV11-2
TGTGCCAGCAGCTTAGAAAAAGGGACGGGCACTGAAGCTTTCTTT
CASSLEKGTGTEAFF
>TRBJ2-5|TRBD2|-|TRBV3-1
TGTGCCAGCAGCCAAGGGACTAGCGGGAGTGGGGGGACCCAGTACTTC
CASSQGTSGSGGTQYF
>TRBJ2-1|TRBD1|-|TRBV29-1
TGCAGCGTTGAAGAACCGGGACAGAGCTCCTACAATGAGCAGTTCTTC
CSVEEPGQSSYNEQFF
>TRBJ1-2|-|-|TRBV20-1
TGCAGTGCTACAGAGACCGGCTATGGCTACACCTTC
CSATETGYGYTF
>TRBJ1-2|-|-|TRBV12-3/TRBV12-4
TGTGCCAGCAGTTTAGCGGACAGAACTAACTATGGCTACACCTTC
CASSLADRTNYGYTF
>TRBJ2-7|-|-|TRBV5-1
TGCGCCAGCAGCTTGGATCAGGGGAACTACGAGCAGTACTTC
CASSLDQGNYEQYF
>TRBJ2-3|TRBD2|-|TRBV5-6
TGTGCCAGCTCCTTAGCGGGAGGGCGAGGAGATACGCAGTATTTT
CASSLAGGRGDTQYF
>TRBJ2-4|TRBD1|-|TRBV2
TGTGCCAGCAGTTCGGACAGGGTTGTCAAAAACATTCAGTACTTC
CASSSDRVVKNIQYF
>TRBJ2-6|-|once|TRBV5-4
TGTGCCAGCAGCTTGGCGCGGGGTACTGGGGCCAACGTCCTGACTTTC
CASSLARGTGANVLTF
>TRBJ2-3|-|-|TRBV27
TGTGCCAGCACAAGGGCTAGCACAGATACGCAGTATTTT
CASTRASTDTQYF
>TRBJ2-1|-|-|TRBV19
TGTGCCAGTAGATCGAGGGGTGCTAGTAGAGGCAATGAGCAGTTCTTC
CASRSRGASRGNEQFF
>TRBJ2-2|-|-|TRBV5-6
TGTGCCAGCAGCTTCCGGGACCGTTACACCGGGGAGCTGTTTTTT
CASSFRDRYTGELFF
>TRBJ2-1|TRBD1|-|TRBV27
TGTGCCAGCAGTCAAAGACAGGGGGCTATGAATGAGCAGTTCTTC
CASSQRQGAMNEQFF
>TRBJ2-7|TRBD1|-|TRBV5-1
TGCGCCAGCAGCCCGGGGGACAGGGTAAACGAGCAGTACTTC
CASSPGDRVNEQYF
>TRBJ1-5|TRBD1|-|TRBV6-5
TGTGCCAGCCGACAGGGAGGCAGCAATCAGCCCCAGCATTTT
CASRQGGSNQPQHF
>TRBJ2-1|TRBD1|-|TRBV6-1
TGTGCCAGCACTCCGGACAGGGGCTACAATGAGCAGTTCTTC
CASTPDRGYNEQFF
>TRBJ2-7|TRBD2|-|TRBV28
TGTGCCAGCAGTTTATCCACCTATCTAGCGGTTCGACCCTACGAGCAGTACTTC
CASSLSTYLAVRPYEQYF
>TRBJ2-1|TRBD1|-|TRBV29-1
TGCAGCGGGACATCCGGGACAGGGGTATACAATGAGCAGTTCTTC
CSGTSGTGVYNEQFF
>TRBJ1-3|-|-|TRBV6-6
TGTGCCAGCAAGTCGTCTGGAAACACCATATATTTT
CASKSSGNTIYF
>TRBJ1-2|-|-|TRBV20-1
TGCAGTGCTAGACAATCGGGCAGGAACTATGGCTACACCTTC
CSARQSGRNYGYTF
>TRBJ2-1|TRBD1|-|TRBV29-1
TGCAGCGTCCCAGGGACAGTGAACTACAATGAGCAGTTCTTC
CSVPGTVNYNEQFF
>TRBJ1-2|-|-|TRBV4-1
TGCGCCAGCAGCCAAGCGCCAGGAGACTATGGCTACACCTTC
CASSQAPGDYGYTF
>TRBJ2-1|-|-|TRBV30
TGTGCCTGGAGTGTAGGACTTGTCAATGAGCAGTTCTTC
CAWSVGLVNEQFF
>TRBJ2-7|-|-|TRBV5-4
TGTGCCAGCAGCGGCAAGACCGCCTACGAGCAGTACTTC
CASSGKTAYEQYF
>TRBJ2-7|TRBD2|-|TRBV20-1
TGCAGTGCTACGCCGGGACTAGCGGGAGACTCAACTAACGAGCAGTACTTC
CSATPGLAGDSTNEQYF
>TRBJ1-2|-|-|TRBV20-1
TGCAGTGCAGTACAGGGCCAGGCCATATATGGCTACACCTTC
CSAVQGQAIYGYTF
>TRBJ2-7|-|-|TRBV20-1
TGCAGTGCTATACAGGACTACGAGCAGTACTTC
CSAIQDYEQYF